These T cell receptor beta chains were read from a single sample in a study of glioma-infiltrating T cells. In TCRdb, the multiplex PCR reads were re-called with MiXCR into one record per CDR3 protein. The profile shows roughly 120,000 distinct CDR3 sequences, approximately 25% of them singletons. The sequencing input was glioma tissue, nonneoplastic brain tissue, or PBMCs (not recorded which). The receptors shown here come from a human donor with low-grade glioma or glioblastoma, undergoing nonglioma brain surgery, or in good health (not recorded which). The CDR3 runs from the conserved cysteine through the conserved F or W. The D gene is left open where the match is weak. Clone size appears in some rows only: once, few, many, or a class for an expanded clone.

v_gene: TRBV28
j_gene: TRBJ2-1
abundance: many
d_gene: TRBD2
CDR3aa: CASRDLSGRPSYNEQFF
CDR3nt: TGTGCCAGCAGAGACCTTAGCGGGAGGCCCTCCTACAATGAGCAGTTCTTC

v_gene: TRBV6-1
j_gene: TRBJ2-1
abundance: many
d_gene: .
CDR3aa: CASRRGTNNEQFF
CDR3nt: TGTGCCAGCAGGCGAGGGACAAACAATGAGCAGTTCTTC

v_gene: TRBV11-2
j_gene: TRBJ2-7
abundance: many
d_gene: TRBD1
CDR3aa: CASSLGTGDFYEQYF
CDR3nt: TGTGCCAGCAGCTTAGGGACAGGGGATTTCTACGAGCAGTACTTC

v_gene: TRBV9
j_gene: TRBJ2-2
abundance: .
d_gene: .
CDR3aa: CASSVEQINTGELFF
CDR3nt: TGTGCCAGCAGCGTAGAACAGATAAACACCGGGGAGCTGTTTTTT

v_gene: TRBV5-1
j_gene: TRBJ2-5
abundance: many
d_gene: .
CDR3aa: CASSLALGGETQYF
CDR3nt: TGCGCCAGCAGCTTGGCTCTAGGGGGAGAGACCCAGTACTTC

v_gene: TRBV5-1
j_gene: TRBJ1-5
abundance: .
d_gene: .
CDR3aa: CASSLRALSNQPQHF
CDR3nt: TGCGCCAGCAGCCTCCGGGCCCTAAGCAATCAGCCCCAGCATTTT

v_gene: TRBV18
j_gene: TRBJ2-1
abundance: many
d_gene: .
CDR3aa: CASSRNFDTSYNEQFF
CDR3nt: TGTGCCAGCTCACGAAACTTCGACACATCCTACAATGAGCAGTTCTTC

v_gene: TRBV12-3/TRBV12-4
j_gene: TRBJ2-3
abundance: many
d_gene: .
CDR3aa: CASSSPTDITDTQYF
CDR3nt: TGTGCCAGCAGCTCTCCGACAGATATCACAGATACGCAGTATTTT

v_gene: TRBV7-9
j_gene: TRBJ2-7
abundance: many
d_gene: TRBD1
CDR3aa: CASSRTGDEQYF
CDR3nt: TGTGCCAGCAGCCGGACAGGGGACGAGCAGTACTTC

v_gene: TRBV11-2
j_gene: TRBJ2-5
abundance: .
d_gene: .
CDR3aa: CASSRPRETQYF
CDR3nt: TGTGCCAGCAGCCGTCCCAGAGAGACCCAGTACTTC

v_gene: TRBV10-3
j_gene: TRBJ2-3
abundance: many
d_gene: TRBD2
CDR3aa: CAIRGASGSYDTQYF
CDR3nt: TGTGCCATCAGGGGGGCTAGCGGGAGTTACGATACGCAGTATTTT

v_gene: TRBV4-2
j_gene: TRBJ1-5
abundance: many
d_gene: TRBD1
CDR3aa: CASSQGQDRGWDQPQHF
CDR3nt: TGTGCCAGCAGCCAAGGACAGGACAGGGGATGGGATCAGCCCCAGCATTTT

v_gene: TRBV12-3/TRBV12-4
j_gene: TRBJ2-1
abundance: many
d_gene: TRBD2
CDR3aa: CASSLGPSGRAPLIYNEQFF
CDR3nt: TGTGCCAGCAGTTTAGGTCCTAGCGGGAGGGCCCCTCTAATTTACAATGAGCAGTTCTTC

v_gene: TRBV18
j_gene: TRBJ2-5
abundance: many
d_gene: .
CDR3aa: CASAGETQYF
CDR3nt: TGTGCCAGCGCTGGAGAGACCCAGTACTTC

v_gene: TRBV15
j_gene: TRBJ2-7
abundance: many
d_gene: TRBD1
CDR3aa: CATSREAGGSYEQYF
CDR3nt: TGTGCCACCAGCAGAGAGGCAGGGGGCTCCTACGAGCAGTACTTC

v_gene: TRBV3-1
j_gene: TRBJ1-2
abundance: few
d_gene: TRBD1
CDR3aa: CASSHPGTGDGYTF
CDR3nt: TGTGCCAGCAGCCACCCCGGGACAGGGGATGGCTACACCTTC

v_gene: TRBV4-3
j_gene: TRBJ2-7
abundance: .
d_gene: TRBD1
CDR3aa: CASSQGRDRGNEQYF
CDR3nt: TGCGCCAGCAGCCAAGGCCGGGACAGGGGAAACGAGCAGTACTTC

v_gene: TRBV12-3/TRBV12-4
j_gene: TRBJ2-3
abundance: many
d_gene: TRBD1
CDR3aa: CASRPRGTGSLTDTQYF
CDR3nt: TGTGCCAGCAGACCCCGGGGGACAGGGAGCTTGACAGATACGCAGTATTTT

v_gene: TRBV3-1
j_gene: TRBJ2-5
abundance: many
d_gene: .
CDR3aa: CASSQGSETQYF
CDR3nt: TGTGCCAGCAGCCAGGGATCGGAGACCCAGTACTTC

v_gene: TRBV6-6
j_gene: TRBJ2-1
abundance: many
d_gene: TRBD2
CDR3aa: CASSYPSGDNEQFF
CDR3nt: TGTGCCAGCAGTTACCCTAGCGGAGACAATGAGCAGTTCTTC

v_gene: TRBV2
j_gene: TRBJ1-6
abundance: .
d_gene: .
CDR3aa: CASSSPGDLSYNSPLHF
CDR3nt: TGTGCCAGCAGTTCACCAGGGGACTTGTCCTATAATTCACCCCTCCACTTT

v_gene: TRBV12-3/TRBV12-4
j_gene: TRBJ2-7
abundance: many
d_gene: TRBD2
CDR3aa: CASSLQREGYEQYF
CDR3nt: TGTGCCAGCAGTTTGCAGCGGGAGGGCTACGAGCAGTACTTC

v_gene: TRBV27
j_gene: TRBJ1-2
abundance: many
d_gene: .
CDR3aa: CAIHEEGLEGYTF
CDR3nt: TGTGCCATTCATGAGGAGGGATTGGAAGGCTACACCTTC

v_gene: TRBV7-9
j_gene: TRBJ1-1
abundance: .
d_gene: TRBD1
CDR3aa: CASRLVGQGSEAFF
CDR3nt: TGTGCCAGCCGCTTAGTGGGACAGGGGTCTGAAGCTTTCTTT

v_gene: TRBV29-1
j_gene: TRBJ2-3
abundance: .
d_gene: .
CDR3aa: CSAKGGRAPTDTQYF
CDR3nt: TGCAGCGCGAAGGGGGGCAGAGCCCCCACAGATACGCAGTATTTT

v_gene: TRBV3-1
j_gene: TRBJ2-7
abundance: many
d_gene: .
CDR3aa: CASSQDIRGVSYEQYF
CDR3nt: TGTGCCAGCAGCCAAGATATTAGAGGCGTCTCCTACGAGCAGTACTTC

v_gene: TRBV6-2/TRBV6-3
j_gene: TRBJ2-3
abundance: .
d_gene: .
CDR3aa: CARRPPPAPPSF
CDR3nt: TGTGCCCGCCGTCCCCCCCCCGCTCCGCCGTCTTTT